Listed below are T cell receptor beta chains from one sample, sequenced in a study of T cell repertoires in cytomegalovirus infection. TCRdb itself ran the reads through MiXCR, one entry per CDR3 protein. Found here are a few hundred thousand distinct CDR3 sequences, more than 20% of them singletons; the top ten hold 13%. These TCRs' antigens remain unknown. The sample was cultured PBMCs, taken from culture after CMV antigen stimulation. Receptors were obtained from a human donor in good health (CMV status not recorded). Some clones in this sample may be carry-over from other donors' samples. Both conserved end residues are part of each CDR3. Each record gives: CDR3 DNA, CDR3 protein, clone size, D gene, V gene, J gene. D genes are given only for firm matches. The size entry is marked missing in some rows and otherwise reads once, few, many or a size class.

cdr3_nt: TGTGCCACCAGAAACGGACAGGGCAATGAGCAGTTCTTC
cdr3_aa: CATRNGQGNEQFF
clone_size: -
d_call: TRBD1
v_call: TRBV24-1
j_call: TRBJ2-1

cdr3_nt: TGTGCCAGCAGCTTAGCGGGGCAGGGGGATCAGCCCCAGCATTTT
cdr3_aa: CASSLAGQGDQPQHF
clone_size: few
d_call: TRBD1
v_call: TRBV7-2
j_call: TRBJ1-5

cdr3_nt: TGTGCCAGCTCACCGCTTATGGGACAGATTAACACTGAAGCTTTCTTT
cdr3_aa: CASSPLMGQINTEAFF
clone_size: -
d_call: TRBD1
v_call: TRBV18
j_call: TRBJ1-1

cdr3_nt: TGTGCCAGCAGCAATGGACAGGGGTCCGATGAGCAGTTCTTC
cdr3_aa: CASSNGQGSDEQFF
clone_size: few
d_call: TRBD1
v_call: TRBV11-3
j_call: TRBJ2-1

cdr3_nt: TGTGCCAGCAGCCCGGGGGGCGTCACAGCGGTTCCTAGGGAGGAGCAGTACTTC
cdr3_aa: CASSPGGVTAVPREEQYF
clone_size: -
d_call: -
v_call: TRBV7-2
j_call: TRBJ2-7

cdr3_nt: TGTGCCAGTAGTATAGGTGGGGGCGCCGGCTACGAGCAGTACTTC
cdr3_aa: CASSIGGGAGYEQYF
clone_size: -
d_call: -
v_call: TRBV19
j_call: TRBJ2-7

cdr3_nt: TGTGCCAGCGGCGCGAATCGAGCGTTGAGGGTGAAACTGTTTTTT
cdr3_aa: CASGANRALRVKLFF
clone_size: -
d_call: -
v_call: TRBV28
j_call: TRBJ1-4

cdr3_nt: TGTGCCAGCAGCTACACTAGCGGGAGGGCCCACACCGGGGAGCTGTTTTTT
cdr3_aa: CASSYTSGRAHTGELFF
clone_size: few
d_call: TRBD2
v_call: TRBV27
j_call: TRBJ2-2

cdr3_nt: TGTGCCAGCAGGAGACTAGCGGGAGTAGGAGCGAACACCGGGGAGCTGTTTTTT
cdr3_aa: CASRRLAGVGANTGELFF
clone_size: many
d_call: TRBD2
v_call: TRBV7-9
j_call: TRBJ2-2

cdr3_nt: TGTGCCAGCAGCCCCGAGACGGTAAACACTGAAGCTTTCTTT
cdr3_aa: CASSPETVNTEAFF
clone_size: -
d_call: -
v_call: TRBV9
j_call: TRBJ1-1

cdr3_nt: TGCGCCAGCAGCTTGGCCCCCACAGAGAATGAAAAACTGTTTTTT
cdr3_aa: CASSLAPTENEKLFF
clone_size: few
d_call: -
v_call: TRBV5-1
j_call: TRBJ1-4

cdr3_nt: TGTGCCATCAGCGAACTGAGCAATGAGCAGTTCTTC
cdr3_aa: CAISELSNEQFF
clone_size: few
d_call: -
v_call: TRBV10-3
j_call: TRBJ2-1

cdr3_nt: TGTGCCAGCAGCTACCTGGTGGGAGAATCCTCTGGGGCCAACGTCCTGACTTTC
cdr3_aa: CASSYLVGESSGANVLTF
clone_size: few
d_call: -
v_call: TRBV7-2
j_call: TRBJ2-6

cdr3_nt: TGTGCCAGCAGCCCCCTAGGACAGGGAGAAAACATTCAGTACTTC
cdr3_aa: CASSPLGQGENIQYF
clone_size: -
d_call: TRBD1
v_call: TRBV9
j_call: TRBJ2-4

cdr3_nt: TGTGCCATCAGTGAATTAAACGGATCTGAGCAGTTCTTC
cdr3_aa: CAISELNGSEQFF
clone_size: few
d_call: -
v_call: TRBV10-3
j_call: TRBJ2-1